This T cell receptor beta chain emerged from a study of T cells in Graves' hyperthyroidism and ophthalmopathy. Points from the study as a whole: Peripheral blood also featured most of the thyroid clonotypes expanded above 0.001.

The sample holds a few counts of this clonotype. Its specificity is not known. The ends were cut back, 0 bases at V and 7 bases at J, with 10 bases in the middle. The germline CDR1 and CDR2 sequences are LNHDA and SQIVND (reference sequence). The CDR3 extends over 13 amino acids. Authors of the study amplified TCR beta CDR3 regions from RNA transcripts. TCR CDR3 regions were first amplified by RT-PCR with HTBI primers. TCRdb independently ran MiXCR on the multiplex PCR reads; one entry per CDR3 protein. The data contain roughly 500,000 distinct CDR3 sequences, approximately 15% of them singletons. Sequencing was carried out using blood. The sequence was collected from a woman aged 25 to 39 with Graves' hyperthyroidism that later progressed to Graves' ophthalmopathy. This sequence joins TRBV19 and TRBJ2-7; D unclear. The CDR3 nucleotides are TGTGCCAGTAGTATAGATAAGACCGGTGAGCAGTACTTC. It translates to CASSIDKTGEQYF.